These 8 T cell receptor beta chains originate from one sample sequenced in a study of vaccination and CD4 T cells after COVID-19. With the Oncomine TCR Beta short-read assay, DNA from cultured CD4+ T cells was sequenced. TCRdb reprocessed the PCR reads via MiXCR and lists one record per CDR3 protein. The sample lists nearly 15,000 distinct CDR3 sequences; over 50% were seen once. Antigen specificity for these receptors is unknown. Sample treatment: roughly 11-day PBMC culture with coronavirus spike peptide pools or control peptides (ViraFEST assay). Sequencing input: CD4+ T cells from blood, cultured in vitro. The receptors derive from a human donor who had recovered from COVID-19.

The chain links TRBV27 to TRBJ2-6, with 8 bases lining up with TRBD1. The length of the CDR3 is 18 residues. The V segment lost 2 bases and the J segment 0 bases; nucleotides outside the gene matches: 6. Germline CDR1 MNHEY, CDR2 SMNVEV (reference sequence). The CDR3 is CASSLRGQEISGANVLTF. The CDR3 DNA follows: TGTGCCAGCAGTTTAAGGGGACAGGAGATCTCTGGGGCCAACGTCCTGACTTTC.

This clonotype has only a few counts. The chain uses TRBV15 and TRBJ2-3; a weak D match, TRBD2 (6 bases). The CDR3 sequence is 15 residues long. Germline V gene sequence: CDR1 LNHNV, CDR2 YYDKDF (reference sequence). V lost 4 bases, J lost 2 bases, and 13 bases lay in between. CDR3 DNA sequence: TGTGCCACCAGCACCTTAGCGGACCTCACAGATACGCAGTATTTT. This translates into CATSTLADLTDTQYF. The full variable domain, rest sourced from reference TRBV15 and TRBJ2-3, is DAMVIQNPRYQVTQFGKPVTLSCSQTLNHNVMYWYQQKSSQAPKLLFHYYDKDFNNEADTPDNFQSRRPNTSFCFLDIRSPGLGDTAMYLCATSTLADLTDTQYFGPGTRLTVL.

The CDR3 loop reads CASSQGGAGYTF. CDR3 coding DNA: TGCGCCAGCAGCCAGGGGGGCGCTGGCTACACCTTC. The chain employs TRBV4-1 and TRBJ1-2, with D perhaps matching TRBD1 (6 bases). Trimming removed 3 bases at V and 7 bases at J, with 9 bases between. The CDR3 loop spans 12 amino acids. CDR1 MGHRA and CDR2 YSYEKL come from the germline V gene.

Relative to its sample, this clonotype is large. The chain has TRBV7-6 and TRBJ1-1; the D is unclear. Trimming removed 1 base at V and 5 bases at J, with 20 bases between. Germline values: CDR1 SGHVS, CDR2 FNYEAQ. The CDR3 totals 17 residues. The chain's CDR3 is CASSLGGWAGVDTEAFF. The CDR3 DNA is TGTGCCAGCAGCTTAGGTGGATGGGCTGGGGTCGATACTGAAGCTTTCTTT.

The V call is TRBV10-3, the J call TRBJ1-1; the D gene is possibly TRBD1 (6 bases). Looked up from germline, CDR1 is ENHRY and CDR2 is SYGVKD. This CDR3 contains 17 residues. V lost 7 bases and J 0 bases, leaving 21 bases between the germline ends. The CDR3 reads CAITPSAGGTLNTEAFF. The CDR3 DNA follows: TGTGCCATCACCCCCTCGGCGGGGGGGACATTGAACACTGAAGCTTTCTTT.

This clonotype was seen more than once but under ten times. The chain couples TRBV28 to TRBJ1-3; D gene ambiguous. The V end lost 2 bases, the J end lost 5 bases, and 19 bases lay between the germline ends. CDR1 is MDHEN and CDR2 is SYDVKM in the germline V gene. This CDR3 region has 17 residues. The CDR3 spells CASSLDPSSVGRNTIYF. For the CDR3, the DNA is TGTGCCAGCAGTTTAGACCCTTCCTCGGTGGGGAGAAACACCATATATTTT.

This chain connects TRBV6-1 to TRBJ2-7; TRBD1 matches 7 bases. The CDR3 consists of 15 residues. CDR1 MNHNS and CDR2 SASEGT come from the germline V gene. V lost 6 bases and J lost 3; bases outside the gene matches: 11. In DNA form, the CDR3 reads TGTGCCAGCAGGAAACTCGGACAGGCCTTCTACGAGCAGTACTTC. Its protein is CASRKLGQAFYEQYF.

The rearrangement links TRBV14 to TRBJ1-5; D unresolved. V was cut by 1 base and J by 5 bases, with 6 bases left in between. Germline V lookup: CDR1 SGHDN, CDR2 FVKESK. The CDR3 has 13 amino acids. CDR3 nucleotide sequence: TGTGCCAGCAGCCAAGGGGCTGATCAGCCCCAGCATTTT. Protein sequence: CASSQGADQPQHF.